These 27 T cell receptor beta chains were all obtained from the same sample, sequenced in a study of PD-L1 blockade in urothelial cancer. Libraries were prepared by immunoSEQ multiplex PCR; TCRdb keeps only in-frame clonotypes and omits some of them. The sample records some 40,000 clones, over 75% being singletons. Sequencing was performed on PBMCs, taken around atezolizumab (anti-PD-L1) treatment. The receptors originated from a man in his sixties or seventies with urothelial cancer.

The chain uses TRBV6-4 and TRBJ2-7; tentative D call: TRBD2 (6 bases). Germline loops: CDR1 MRHNA, CDR2 SNTAGT. This CDR3 has 13 amino acids. The V gene lost 6 bases and the J gene lost 3 bases, with 12 bases spanning the gap. CDR3 sequence reads: CASSAEEGYEQYF. CDR3 nucleotides: TGTGCCAGCAGCGCCGAGGAGGGCTACGAGCAGTACTTC.

This chain joins TRBV6-5 and TRBJ2-5; the match to TRBD2 covers 12 bases. CDR1 and CDR2 (germline): MNHEY, SVGAGI. J lost 3 bases, V lost 0 bases, and 2 bases had no gene match. The CDR3 extends over 16 amino acids. CDR3 in DNA: TGTGCCAGCAGTTACTCTAGGACTAGCGGGAAAGAGACCCAGTACTTC. It is translated as CASSYSRTSGKETQYF.

The chain uses TRBV5-1 and TRBJ2-7; tentative D call: TRBD1 (6 bases). The germline CDR1 and CDR2 sequences are SGHRS and YFSETQ. Trimming pared 0 bases from V and 6 bases from J, leaving 16 bases between. The CDR3 is made up of 15 amino acids. CDR3 nucleotides: TGCGCCAGCAGCTTGGGGGGGCAGGGTGTTGGCGAGCAGTACTTC. This translates into CASSLGGQGVGEQYF.

The chain couples TRBV19 to TRBJ2-1, with 8 bases aligning to TRBD1. Germline loops: CDR1 LNHDA, CDR2 SQIVND (reference sequence). This CDR3 is 13 amino acids long. The J segment lost 8 bases and the V segment lost 3 bases, leaving 3 bases of the junction unmatched. Here the CDR3 reads CASSMGQVYEQFF. The CDR3 region has the DNA TGTGCCAGTAGTATGGGACAGGTCTATGAGCAGTTCTTC. Based on the CDR3 plus reference TRBV19 and TRBJ2-1, the full variable domain is DGGITQSPKYLFRKEGQNVTLSCEQNLNHDAMYWYRQDPGQGLRLIYYSQIVNDFQKGDIAEGYSVSREKKESFPLTVTSAQKNPTAFYLCASSMGQVYEQFFGPGTRLTVL.

The rearrangement links TRBV10-1 to TRBJ2-7, with D possibly being TRBD2 (7 bases). CDR1 and CDR2 from the germline V gene are WNHNN and SYGVQD (reference sequence). V lost 5 bases, J lost 7 bases, and 15 bases lay in between. The CDR3 is 13 residues long. The CDR3 loop is CASSRGAMGEQYF. In nucleotides, the CDR3 is TGCGCCAGCAGTCGGGGGGCCATGGGAGAGCAGTACTTC.

V usage is TRBV7-6 and J usage is TRBJ2-3; 10 bases line up with TRBD1. V was pared by 1 base and J by 3 bases, with 1 base of the junction left unmatched. The V gene's germline CDR1 is SGHVS and CDR2 FNYEAQ. The CDR3 length is 15 residues. CDR3 DNA: TGTGCCAGCAGCTTAGGGGGACAGGGGACAGATACGCAGTATTTT. Translation: CASSLGGQGTDTQYF.

This clone was observed once. The chain links TRBV28 to TRBJ1-2, with 8 bases aligning to TRBD1. The V gene end was trimmed by 5 bases and the J gene end by 8 bases; junction bases not matched to a gene: 7. The germline gives CDR1 MDHEN, CDR2 SYDVKM. The CDR3 contains 13 residues. CDR3 DNA sequence: TGTGCCAGCAGTCCGGACAGGGTTGGAGGCTACACCTTC. Encoded protein: CASSPDRVGGYTF.

This chain connects TRBV5-4 to TRBJ2-3, with 8 bases matching TRBD2. The CDR3 loop spans 16 amino acids. Germline-derived CDR1 and CDR2 are SGHNT and YYREEE (reference sequence). The ends lost 4 bases at V and 5 bases at J; junction bases unmatched: 12. CDR3 DNA sequence: TGTGCCAGCAGCCGGGAGGGCCTAAAAATGGGAGATACGCAGTATTTT. It codes for CASSREGLKMGDTQYF.

The V gene is TRBV4-2, the J gene TRBJ2-3; possible D gene TRBD1, 5 bases. This CDR3 comprises 18 residues. The germline V and J ends were trimmed by 0 bases and 5 bases, with 21 bases remaining between them. CDR1 and CDR2 from the germline V gene are LGHNA and YNFKEQ. The CDR3 protein is CASSQEGRVFPTQDTQYF. DNA for the CDR3: TGTGCCAGCAGCCAAGAGGGCAGGGTTTTTCCCACCCAAGATACGCAGTATTTT.

This chain connects TRBV11-2 to TRBJ1-1; D unclear. V dropped 3 bases and J dropped 9 bases, with 8 bases sitting between them. This CDR3 comprises 11 residues. Germline CDR1 and CDR2: SGHAT and FQNNGV. This CDR3 reads CASSFAGKAFF. CDR3 bases: TGTGCCAGCAGCTTCGCCGGTAAAGCTTTCTTT.

The V call is TRBV19, the J call TRBJ2-4; tentative D call: TRBD1 (6 bases). There are 17 residues in the CDR3. Germline loops: CDR1 LNHDA, CDR2 SQIVND (reference sequence). With 4 bases removed from V and 7 bases from J, the gap between germline ends came to 23 bases. The CDR3 sequence: CASSTHSLQGVMNIQYF. CDR3 DNA: TGTGCCAGTAGTACGCACTCCCTACAGGGCGTAATGAACATTCAGTACTTC. Full variable domain (missing parts from reference TRBV19 and TRBJ2-4): DGGITQSPKYLFRKEGQNVTLSCEQNLNHDAMYWYRQDPGQGLRLIYYSQIVNDFQKGDIAEGYSVSREKKESFPLTVTSAQKNPTAFYLCASSTHSLQGVMNIQYFGAGTRLSVL.

The rearrangement uses TRBV10-2 and TRBJ2-5, with 10 bases that match TRBD2. Germline CDR1 and CDR2: WSHSY and SAAADI. The CDR3 runs 16 residues. V dropped 4 bases and J dropped 5; count of bases not matched to a gene: 10. The DNA of the CDR3 is TGCGCCAGCAGTGGTTTTAGCGGGAGGACGGGGGAGACCCAGTACTTC. Its translation: CASSGFSGRTGETQYF.

The CDR3 is CASSPGGKGYEQYF. CDR3 sequence (DNA): TGTGCCAGTAGTCCAGGCGGGAAAGGCTACGAGCAGTACTTC. J is TRBJ2-7 and V is TRBV19, with D perhaps matching TRBD2 (6 bases). The germline gives CDR1 LNHDA, CDR2 SQIVND (reference sequence). The V and J ends lost 5 bases and 3 bases respectively, with 14 bases between them. The CDR3 loop spans 14 amino acids.

The chain uses TRBV5-1 and TRBJ2-7; 9 nucleotides line up with TRBD2. Losses at the gene ends were 1 base for V and 2 bases for J; bases not matched to a gene: 1. Germline values: CDR1 SGHRS, CDR2 YFSETQ. CDR3 length: 14 residues. The CDR3 nucleotides are TGCGCCAGCAGCTTGAGCGGGGGGCCCTACGAGCAGTACTTC. It is translated as CASSLSGGPYEQYF.

V and J are TRBV10-1 and TRBJ2-3, with D maybe TRBD2 (6 bases). CDR1 WNHNN and CDR2 SYGVQD come from the germline V gene (reference sequence). The CDR3 is made up of 12 amino acids. Trimming took 3 bases from V and 10 from J, leaving 11 bases between them. This CDR3 is CASSELARPQYF. The CDR3 bases are TGCGCCAGCAGTGAACTAGCACGTCCGCAGTATTTT.

The V call is TRBV7-9, the J call TRBJ2-4; maybe TRBD1 (5 bases). Germline V gives CDR1 SEHNR, CDR2 FQNEAQ (reference sequence). With 1 base removed from V and 1 base from J, the gap between germline ends came to 5 bases. This CDR3 has 14 amino acids. This CDR3 is CASSLEGAKNIQYF. The CDR3 bases are TGTGCCAGCAGCTTAGAGGGGGCCAAAAACATTCAGTACTTC.

The chain carries TRBV27 and TRBJ2-1; tentatively, D is TRBD2 (6 bases). The CDR3 length is 15 residues. Germline CDR1 MNHEY, CDR2 SMNVEV (reference sequence). V lost 7 bases, J lost 4 bases, and 17 bases lay in between. The CDR3 loop is CASTGAAHFYNEQFF. The CDR3 DNA sequence: TGTGCCAGCACGGGAGCGGCTCATTTTTACAATGAGCAGTTCTTC.

This clone was counted a single time. The rearrangement uses TRBV6-1 and TRBJ1-5, with D possibly TRBD1 on 6 matching bases. Germline assignment: CDR1 MNHNS and CDR2 SASEGT. V was shortened by 7 bases and J by 7 bases, with 17 bases between the two germline ends. The CDR3 is 14 amino acids. The CDR3 nucleotides read TGTGCCAGCATCTTAAGTGTGGGGGCCCAGCCCCAGCATTTT. Protein product: CASILSVGAQPQHF.

The chain joins TRBV2 to TRBJ2-4, with 10 nucleotides matching TRBD1. The CDR3 spans 15 residues. V shed 7 bases and J 2 bases; nucleotides not matched to a gene: 5. Germline V gene lookup returns CDR1 SNHLY and CDR2 FYNNEI. The DNA of the CDR3 is TGTGCCAGCAACTCGGGACAGGGGACCAAAAACATTCAGTACTTC. It encodes CASNSGQGTKNIQYF.

V is TRBV6-5 and J is TRBJ1-5; a weak D match, TRBD1 (6 bases). The CDR3 spans 14 residues. CDR1 and CDR2 (germline): MNHEY, SVGAGI. Trimming cost V 6 bases and J 4 bases, with 13 bases left between them. CDR3 sequence (DNA): TGTGCCAGCAGAGAGGGGGGGGCGAATCAGCCCCAGCATTTT. Its protein is CASREGGANQPQHF.

This clone was seen once. The chain employs TRBV6-1 and TRBJ1-4; D is perhaps TRBD1 (5 bases). Germline V lookup: CDR1 MNHNS, CDR2 SASEGT. The CDR3 is 13 amino acids. With 11 bases removed from V and 8 bases from J, the gap between germline ends came to 18 bases. The DNA of the CDR3 is TGTGCCGGGTCCCATAGGGGATGGGAAAAACTGTTTTTT. It is translated as CAGSHRGWEKLFF.

The chain is built from TRBV7-6 and TRBJ2-1, with TRBD2 matching 7 bases. The CDR3 spans 16 residues. The junction had 4 bases not matched to a gene; V was cut back by 0 bases and J by 2 bases. CDR1 is SGHVS, CDR2 FNYEAQ, per germline. CDR3 residues: CASSLAGGIPYNEQFF. The CDR3 nucleotides are TGTGCCAGCAGCTTAGCGGGAGGGATTCCCTACAATGAGCAGTTCTTC.

V and J are TRBV18 and TRBJ1-2; unclear D gene. V shed 4 bases and J shed 2 bases, with 8 bases lying between them. The CDR3 has 13 residues. Germline-derived CDR1 and CDR2 are KGHSH and LQKENI. The CDR3 nucleotides read TGTGCCAGCTCACAGGCGGAGAACTATGGCTACACCTTC. It encodes CASSQAENYGYTF.

The chain is built from TRBV4-2 and TRBJ2-2, with 11 bases aligning to TRBD2. Germline trimming cut 3 bases from V and 3 bases from J; bases unmatched to any gene: 0. Looked up from germline, CDR1 is LGHNA and CDR2 is YNFKEQ. CDR3 size: 15 residues. CDR3 residues: CASSQGLADTGELFF. As DNA, the CDR3 is TGTGCCAGCAGCCAGGGACTAGCGGACACCGGGGAGCTGTTTTTT.

The chain carries TRBV5-1 and TRBJ2-1; 10 bases fit TRBD2. This CDR3 contains 15 residues. V trimming: 2 bases; J trimming: 7 bases; junction bases outside the gene matches: 6. The germline V gene encodes CDR1 SGHRS and CDR2 YFSETQ. The CDR3 DNA follows: TGCGCCAGCAGCTTATTCACTAGCGGGACGAATGAGCAGTTCTTC. It specifies CASSLFTSGTNEQFF.

The V gene is TRBV5-1, the J gene TRBJ2-7; D is possibly TRBD1 (6 bases). The V and J ends lost 5 bases and 2 bases respectively, with 11 bases between them. Germline-derived CDR1 and CDR2 are SGHRS and YFSETQ. The CDR3 extends over 13 amino acids. The CDR3 DNA sequence: TGCGCCAGCAGGGACAGTGTTACCTACGAGCAGTACTTC. It translates to CASRDSVTYEQYF. Variable domain in full (rest from reference TRBV5-1 and TRBJ2-7): KAGVTQTPRYLIKTRGQQVTLSCSPISGHRSVSWYQQTPGQGLQFLFEYFSETQRNKGNFPGRFSGRQFSNSRSEMNVSTLELGDSALYLCASRDSVTYEQYFGPGTRLTVT.

The J gene is TRBJ2-1, the V gene TRBV5-4; 12 bases match TRBD2. The V gene end was trimmed by 4 bases and the J gene end by 4 bases; junction bases not matched to a gene: 9. The CDR3 is 17 residues long. Per the germline V gene, CDR1 is SGHNT and CDR2 is YYREEE (reference sequence). The CDR3 loop is CASSKFGTSGPYNEQFF. CDR3 sequence (DNA): TGTGCCAGCAGCAAATTTGGGACTAGCGGGCCTTACAATGAGCAGTTCTTC. The full variable domain, rest sourced from reference TRBV5-4 and TRBJ2-1, is ETGVTQSPTHLIKTRGQQVTLRCSSQSGHNTVSWYQQALGQGPQFIFQYYREEENGRGNFPPRFSGLQFPNYSSELNVNALELDDSALYLCASSKFGTSGPYNEQFFGPGTRLTVL.